This TCR beta chain was retrieved from a study of CD8 T cells in Susac syndrome (dated by TCRdb to the late 2010s). Looking at the study overall: Whether CD8+ T cell activation and differentiation in Susac syndrome was antigen driven was tested using repertoire sequencing. The clonality of the CD8+ T cell repertoire was compared across 12 healthy donors, some 14 Susac syndrome patients and around 16 multiple sclerosis patients.

RNA was extracted using the RNeasy kit, and about 0.5 to 1 ug of the RNA was reverse transcribed with random hexamers. The immunoSEQ multiplex PCR assay, which covers 54 Vbeta and 13 Jbeta segments, was used to amplify TCR beta CDR3 regions. To correct PCR amplification bias, a synthetic template baseline was used for both primer optimization and computational correction. The authors' analysis ran thus. Only productive sequences were kept, with reads annotated to V, D and J genes according to IMGT and analyzed in immunoSEQ Analyzer. Clonality was computed as one minus Shannon entropy normalized by log2 of the number of productive unique sequences. Public and private clones were assessed among the 100 most prevalent clones of each patient and control. Clones were defined as Susac-specific if absent from the healthy and MS cohorts, from 900 to 1,300 published viral clones and from other ImmuneACCESS disease sequences. TCRdb reprocessing: public reads trimmed at Q25 with fastp, clones called with MiXCR, in-frame beta chains kept. Each entry is one CDR3 protein sequence, shown with its most common DNA and genes. The V and J calls were determined by TCRdb, not by the authors. In this sample the table shows approximately 300,000 distinct CDR3 sequences, about nine tenths of which occur a single time. Around 0.18% of the sample is held by the ten biggest clonotypes.

The CDR3 has 18 amino acids, counting the end cysteine and phenylalanine. The CDR3 DNA has 54 bases and is translated from base 1. CDR1 and CDR2, looked up from the germline V gene, are LGHNA and YNFKEQ. V is cut back by 0 bases and J by 2 bases, with 7 bases in the junction unmatched. Peripheral blood CD8+ and CD4+ T cells from healthy donors, Susac syndrome patients and multiple sclerosis patients were profiled using high-throughput TCR beta sequencing. The multiple sclerosis controls were treatment-naive patients who had stable or active relapsing-remitting disease and met the revised McDonald criteria. CD8+ TEMRA cells were enriched by FACS, while bulk CD8+ and CD4+ T cells were purified by magnetic negative isolation. Blood was collected in EDTA tubes and processed within 24 hours, with PBMCs isolated through density gradient centrifugation. PBMCs destined for TCR sequencing were cryopreserved in liquid nitrogen and later thawed in a 37 °C water bath. A purity of at least 90% was achieved for sorted or isolated CD4+, CD8+ and CD8+ TEMRA cells.

Study-wide conclusions, independent of this receptor: The number of individuals in the TCR sequencing and HLA analysis was acknowledged as relatively small.

A remark on this clonotype: No cognate antigen has been identified for it. Per-base qualities were not stored, and no clone one base away is much larger.

Specimen: CD8+ T cells from PBMCs. This TCR came from a human donor with multiple sclerosis. The rearrangement joined TRBV4-2 to TRBJ2-7, with 13 middle bases fitting TRBD2. The DNA sequence is as follows: TGTGCCAGCAGCCAAGAGGGAACCGGGACTAGCGGGGCCTACGAGCAGTACTTC. Its coded protein is CASSQEGTGTSGAYEQYF.